Included here is one TCR beta chain sequence, with context. The target antigen is unknown. The data derive from a study of radiotherapy plus CTLA-4 blockade in lung cancer. Study results and limitations: Clones derived from tumor TCRs expanded in blood after radiotherapy plus ipilimumab.

Trimming left V 2 bases short and J 1 base short, with 8 bases between. CDR1 is SEHNR and CDR2 is FQNEAQ in the germline V gene (reference sequence). The CDR3 is 14 amino acids. The data were produced by immunoSEQ multiplex PCR, yet TCRdb's version contains in-frame clones alone and is incomplete. The sample consists of about 85,000 clones, 75% to 90% of them appearing once. This clonotype was obtained from a human donor with non-small cell lung cancer who had a partial response to radiotherapy plus ipilimumab. J is TRBJ1-1 and V is TRBV7-9; D may be TRBD1 (6 bases). The sample in question was peripheral blood, obtained from a patient treated with radiotherapy plus ipilimumab. The CDR3 DNA follows: TGTGCCAGCAGCTTAAACAGGGCGAACACTGAAGCTTTCTTT. The encoded protein is CASSLNRANTEAFF.